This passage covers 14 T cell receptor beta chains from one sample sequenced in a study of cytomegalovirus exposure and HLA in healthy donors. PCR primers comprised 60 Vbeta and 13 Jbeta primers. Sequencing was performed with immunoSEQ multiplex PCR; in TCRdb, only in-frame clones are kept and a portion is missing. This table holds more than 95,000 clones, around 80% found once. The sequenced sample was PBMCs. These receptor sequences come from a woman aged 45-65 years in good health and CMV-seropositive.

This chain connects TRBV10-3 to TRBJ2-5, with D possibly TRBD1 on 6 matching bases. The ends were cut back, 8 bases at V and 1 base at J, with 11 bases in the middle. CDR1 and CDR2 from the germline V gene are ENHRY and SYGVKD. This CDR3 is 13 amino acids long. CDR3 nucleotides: TGTGCCATCGGTGGGGGCTTCCAAGAGACCCAGTACTTC. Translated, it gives CAIGGGFQETQYF.

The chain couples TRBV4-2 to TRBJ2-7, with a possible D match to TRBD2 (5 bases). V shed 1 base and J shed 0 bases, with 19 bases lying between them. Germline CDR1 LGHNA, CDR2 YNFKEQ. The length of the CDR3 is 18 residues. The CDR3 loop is CASSQARGGGKSSYEQYF. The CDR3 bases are TGTGCCAGCAGCCAAGCCCGCGGCGGAGGTAAAAGCTCCTACGAGCAGTACTTC.

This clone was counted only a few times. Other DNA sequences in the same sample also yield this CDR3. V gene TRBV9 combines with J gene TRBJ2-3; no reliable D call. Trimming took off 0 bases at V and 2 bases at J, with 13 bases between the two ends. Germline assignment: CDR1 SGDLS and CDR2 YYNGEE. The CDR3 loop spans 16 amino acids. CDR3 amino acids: CASSVGPGENTDTQYF. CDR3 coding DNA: TGTGCCAGCAGCGTAGGGCCAGGCGAAAACACAGATACGCAGTATTTT.

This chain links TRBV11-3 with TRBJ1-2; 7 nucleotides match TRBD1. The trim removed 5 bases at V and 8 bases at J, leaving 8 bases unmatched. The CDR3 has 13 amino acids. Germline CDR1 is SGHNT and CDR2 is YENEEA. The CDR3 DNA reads TGTGCCAGCAGCCGAGACAGGGTCAAGGGCTACACCTTC. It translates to CASSRDRVKGYTF.

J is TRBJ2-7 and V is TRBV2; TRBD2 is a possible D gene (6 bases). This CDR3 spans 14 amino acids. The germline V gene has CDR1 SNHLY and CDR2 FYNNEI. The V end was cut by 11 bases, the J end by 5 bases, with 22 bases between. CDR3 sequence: CAGSQTSIMDEQYF. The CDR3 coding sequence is TGTGCCGGATCTCAGACTAGTATTATGGACGAGCAGTACTTC. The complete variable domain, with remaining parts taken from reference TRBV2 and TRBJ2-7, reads EPEVTQTPSHQVTQMGQEVILRCVPISNHLYFYWYRQILGQKVEFLVSFYNNEISEKSEIFDDQFSVERPDGSNFTLKIRSTKLEDSAMYFCAGSQTSIMDEQYFGPGTRLTVT.

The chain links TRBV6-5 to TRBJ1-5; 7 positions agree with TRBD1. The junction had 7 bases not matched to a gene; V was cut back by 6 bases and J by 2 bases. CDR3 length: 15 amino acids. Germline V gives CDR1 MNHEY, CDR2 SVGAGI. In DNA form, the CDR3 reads TGTGCCAGCAGCTCCAGGGGGGAGGGCAATCAGCCCCAGCATTTT. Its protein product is CASSSRGEGNQPQHF.

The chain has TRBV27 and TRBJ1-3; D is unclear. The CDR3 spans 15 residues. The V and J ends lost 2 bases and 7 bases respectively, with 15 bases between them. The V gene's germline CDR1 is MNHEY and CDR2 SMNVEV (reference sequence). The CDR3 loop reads CASSLTGSLGNTIYF. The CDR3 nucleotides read TGTGCCAGCAGTTTAACGGGATCCCTCGGGAACACCATATATTTT.

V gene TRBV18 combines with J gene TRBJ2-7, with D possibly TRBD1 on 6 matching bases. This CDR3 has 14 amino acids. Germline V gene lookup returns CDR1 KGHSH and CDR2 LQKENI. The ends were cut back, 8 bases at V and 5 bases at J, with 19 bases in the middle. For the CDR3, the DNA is TGTGCCAGCACTACAGGGAGTCGAGGTAACGAGCAGTACTTC. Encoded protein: CASTTGSRGNEQYF. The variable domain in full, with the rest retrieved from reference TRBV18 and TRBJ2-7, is NAGVMQNPRHLVRRRGQEARLRCSPMKGHSHVYWYRQLPEEGLKFMVYLQKENIIDESGMPKERFSAEFPKEGPSILRIQQVVRGDSAAYFCASTTGSRGNEQYFGPGTRLTVT.

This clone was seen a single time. The CDR3 nucleotides read TGTGCCAGCAGCTTAGAGGGCAGGGGGCATGGCTACACCTTC. Its translation is CASSLEGRGHGYTF. The rearrangement joins TRBV7-2 to TRBJ1-2, with 8 bases aligning to TRBD1. The CDR3 spans 14 residues. The V segment lost 1 base and the J segment 6 bases; nucleotides outside the gene matches: 4. The germline V gene has CDR1 SGHTA and CDR2 FQGNSA. Filled out from reference TRBV7-2 and TRBJ1-2, the complete variable domain reads GAGVSQSPSNKVTEKGKDVELRCDPISGHTALYWYRQSLGQGLEFLIYFQGNSAPDKSGLPSDRFSAERTGGSVSTLTIQRTQQEDSAVYLCASSLEGRGHGYTFGSGTRLTVV.

This CDR3 is CAWKGTGLYGYTF. The CDR3 bases are TGTGCCTGGAAAGGGACAGGTCTTTATGGCTACACCTTC. The chain uses TRBV30 and TRBJ1-2, with 8 nucleotides matching TRBD1. From germline, CDR1 is GTSNPN and CDR2 SVGIG (reference sequence). J was trimmed by 5 bases and V by 4 bases; bases with no gene match: 6. The CDR3 length is 13 residues. The whole variable domain, remainder taken from reference TRBV30 and TRBJ1-2, is SQTIHQWPATLVQPVGSPLSLECTVEGTSNPNLYWYRQAAGRGLQLLFYSVGIGQISSEVPQNLSASRPQDRQFILSSKKLLLSDSGFYLCAWKGTGLYGYTFGSGTRLTVV.

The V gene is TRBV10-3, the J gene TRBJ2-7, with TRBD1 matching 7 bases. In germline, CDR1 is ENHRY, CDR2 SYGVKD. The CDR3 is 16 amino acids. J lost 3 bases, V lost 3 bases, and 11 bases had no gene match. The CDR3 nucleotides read TGTGCCATCAGTGATATCCGCAGGGGGTCCAACTACGAGCAGTACTTC. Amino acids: CAISDIRRGSNYEQYF.

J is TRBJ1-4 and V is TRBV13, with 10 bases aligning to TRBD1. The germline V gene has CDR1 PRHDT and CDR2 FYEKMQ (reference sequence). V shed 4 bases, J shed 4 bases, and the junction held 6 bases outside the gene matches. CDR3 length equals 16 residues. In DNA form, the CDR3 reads TGTGCCAGCAGCTCCCCGAGGGACAGGGGTAATGAAAAACTGTTTTTT. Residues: CASSSPRDRGNEKLFF. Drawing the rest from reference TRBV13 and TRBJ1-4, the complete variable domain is AAGVIQSPRHLIKEKRETATLKCYPIPRHDTVYWYQQGPGQDPQFLISFYEKMQSDKGSIPDRFSAQQFSDYHSELNMSSLELGDSALYFCASSSPRDRGNEKLFFGSGTQLSVL.

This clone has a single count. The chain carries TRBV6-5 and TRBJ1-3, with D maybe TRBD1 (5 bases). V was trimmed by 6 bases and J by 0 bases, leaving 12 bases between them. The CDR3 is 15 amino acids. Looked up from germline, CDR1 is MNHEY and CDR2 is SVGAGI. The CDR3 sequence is CASRSRQRSGNTIYF. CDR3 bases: TGTGCCAGCAGATCCCGACAGCGCTCTGGAAACACCATATATTTT.

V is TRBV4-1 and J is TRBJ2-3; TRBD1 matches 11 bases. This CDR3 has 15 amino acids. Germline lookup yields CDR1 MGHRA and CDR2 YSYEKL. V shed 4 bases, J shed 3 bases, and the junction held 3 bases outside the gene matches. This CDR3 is CASSRDRGRTDTQYF. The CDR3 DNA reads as TGCGCCAGCAGCCGGGACAGGGGGAGGACAGATACGCAGTATTTT.